This T cell receptor (beta chain) was identified in a study of blood T cell repertoires in COVID-19. CDR1 MNHEY and CDR2 SVGAGI come from the germline V gene. The CDR3 spans 11 residues. Trimming stripped 10 bases from V and 5 bases from J, with 8 bases between. The assay was immunoSEQ multiplex PCR, and TCRdb's table has in-frame clones only and misses some. The top ten hold 3.5% to 4.5% of the sample, which has around 260,000 clones, 70% to 90% seen once. This chain joins TRBV6-5 and TRBJ1-4; D not certain. This TCR was sampled from a woman in her twenties or thirties who had recovered from COVID-19. Source material: PBMCs or T cells enriched from blood (not recorded which). The DNA for the CDR3 is TGTGCCATAGGGAGAAATGAAAAACTGTTTTTT. This gives the protein CAIGRNEKLFF.